The 19 T cell receptor beta chains below all came from one sample that was sequenced in a study of Tregs in tolerant kidney transplant recipients. Profiled with immunoSEQ multiplex PCR; TCRdb holds only in-frame clones, not every one. The repertoire holds about 110,000 clones, with nearly 90% as singletons. Sequences were derived from CD4+ T cells from blood, sampled before the transplant. These receptors were obtained from a human donor who received a combined kidney and bone marrow transplant.

The sample holds a few counts of this clone. DNA for the CDR3: TGCGCCAGCATCCCCAGGGGTCAGAACACTGAAGCTTTCTTT. Translated: CASIPRGQNTEAFF. V is TRBV10-2 and J is TRBJ1-1; weak D call: TRBD1 (6 bases). There are 14 residues in the CDR3. Trimming pared 7 bases from V and 1 base from J, leaving 13 bases between. CDR1 WSHSY and CDR2 SAAADI come from the germline V gene.

The chain is built from TRBV29-1 and TRBJ2-7; TRBD2 agrees at 11 bases. The CDR3 is 14 residues long. Germline V gives CDR1 SQVTM, CDR2 ANQGSEA. V was pared by 6 bases and J by 6 bases, with 10 bases of the junction left unmatched. CDR3 region: CSVRYSGTSGEQYF. In DNA, the CDR3 is TGCAGCGTGAGATATTCCGGGACTAGCGGCGAGCAGTACTTC.

In its sample, this clone was seen a few times. The V call is TRBV27, the J call TRBJ2-1, with a possible D match to TRBD2 (6 bases). Deletions cut 3 bases from V and 3 bases from J, with 9 bases between. In germline, CDR1 is MNHEY, CDR2 SMNVEV (reference sequence). The CDR3 runs to 14 residues. CDR3 sequence reads: CASSFSGDYNEQFF. As DNA, the CDR3 is TGTGCCAGCAGTTTCTCGGGAGACTACAATGAGCAGTTCTTC.

The V gene is TRBV7-9, the J gene TRBJ1-3, with D perhaps TRBD1 (6 bases). The CDR3 has 14 residues. From germline, CDR1 is SEHNR and CDR2 FQNEAQ (reference sequence). V shed 1 base and J shed 3 bases, with 7 bases lying between them. CDR3 region: CASSLGGLGNTIYF. The DNA of the CDR3 is TGTGCCAGCAGCTTAGGGGGGCTTGGAAACACCATATATTTT.

The chain has TRBV2 and TRBJ2-1; 10 bases line up with TRBD2. V dropped 7 bases and J dropped 7; count of bases not matched to a gene: 10. This CDR3 comprises 15 residues. Germline CDR1 SNHLY, CDR2 FYNNEI. The CDR3 DNA sequence: TGTGCCAGCACGACTCTAGCGGGAGAAGGGAATGAGCAGTTCTTC. Its protein is CASTTLAGEGNEQFF.

This clone has only a few counts. The CDR3 loop reads CASSLGDYENEQFF. The CDR3 DNA sequence: TGCGCCAGCAGCTTGGGGGACTATGAAAATGAGCAGTTCTTC. The chain uses TRBV5-1 and TRBJ2-1; 7 bases line up with TRBD2. The CDR3 extends over 14 amino acids. CDR1 is SGHRS and CDR2 is YFSETQ in the germline V gene. V lost 0 bases to trimming and J lost 7 bases; unmatched junction nucleotides: 4.

The count of this clone is one. The J gene is TRBJ2-1, the V gene TRBV5-1; 12 bases align to TRBD1. The CDR3 sequence is 14 residues long. CDR1 is SGHRS, CDR2 YFSETQ, per germline. V lost 5 bases, J lost 13 bases, and 10 bases stayed unmatched. The CDR3 coding sequence is TGCGCCAGCAGGACCGGGACAGGGGGCCTTAATCAGTTCTTC. This codes for CASRTGTGGLNQFF.

The CDR3 DNA follows: TGTGCCAGCAGCCCAGGGACTAGAAGCTCCTACGAGCAGTACTTC. Amino acid sequence: CASSPGTRSSYEQYF. The rearrangement uses TRBV9 and TRBJ2-7, with 8 bases matching TRBD2. The CDR3 length is 15 residues. The V and J ends lost 4 bases and 0 bases, in that order; junction bases with no gene match: 6. The germline V gene encodes CDR1 SGDLS and CDR2 YYNGEE.

This sequence joins TRBV11-2 and TRBJ1-4; D gene uncertain. This CDR3 spans 16 amino acids. CDR1 and CDR2 from the germline V gene are SGHAT and FQNNGV. V gave up 4 bases and J gave up 4 bases, with 16 bases separating them. The CDR3 protein is CASSSPRGTVNEKLFF. CDR3 nucleotide sequence: TGTGCCAGCAGCTCCCCCCGGGGTACGGTTAATGAAAAACTGTTTTTT.

The chain carries TRBV5-4 and TRBJ2-7; 8 bases agree with TRBD1. After removal of 4 bases from V and 4 bases from J, the junction contained 10 bases not matched to a gene. Germline V lookup: CDR1 SGHNT, CDR2 YYREEE (reference sequence). CDR3 length: 15 residues. CDR3 residues: CASSQPGQVTYEQYF. The DNA of the CDR3 is TGTGCCAGCAGCCAACCGGGACAGGTTACGTACGAGCAGTACTTC.

The rearrangement joins TRBV6-1 to TRBJ1-3; D may be TRBD1 (6 bases). The CDR3 is 15 amino acids. The V and J ends lost 10 bases and 0 bases respectively, with 16 bases between them. CDR1 and CDR2 from the germline V gene are MNHNS and SASEGT. The CDR3 DNA is TGTGCCACCTCCGGGGGGGGCAACTCTGGAAACACCATATATTTT. Its translation is CATSGGGNSGNTIYF.

The chain carries TRBV29-1 and TRBJ1-2, with no clear D. V lost 3 bases, J lost 4 bases, and 9 bases lay in between. CDR1 is SQVTM and CDR2 is ANQGSEA in the germline V gene. The CDR3 runs to 12 residues. For the CDR3, the DNA is TGCAGCGTTGATGCGGGAAGCTATGGCTACACCTTC. Translated: CSVDAGSYGYTF.

V usage is TRBV6-4 and J usage is TRBJ1-1, with D unresolved. V gave up 6 bases and J gave up 3 bases, with 11 bases separating them. Looked up from germline, CDR1 is MRHNA and CDR2 is SNTAGT. This CDR3 is 13 amino acids long. This chain's CDR3 is CASREERYTEAFF. Written as DNA, the CDR3 is TGTGCCAGCAGGGAGGAGAGATACACTGAAGCTTTCTTT.

This chain links TRBV5-4 with TRBJ2-7, with 10 bases aligning to TRBD2. Per the germline V gene, CDR1 is SGHNT and CDR2 is YYREEE (reference sequence). With V trimmed by 4 bases and J by 5 bases, 3 bases remained unmatched. This CDR3 region has 13 residues. The CDR3 DNA reads as TGTGCCAGCAGCCCCGGGACTAGCGACGAGCAGTACTTC. It translates to CASSPGTSDEQYF. Complete variable domain (other parts from reference TRBV5-4 and TRBJ2-7): ETGVTQSPTHLIKTRGQQVTLRCSSQSGHNTVSWYQQALGQGPQFIFQYYREEENGRGNFPPRFSGLQFPNYSSELNVNALELDDSALYLCASSPGTSDEQYFGPGTRLTVT.

V and J are TRBV7-2 and TRBJ2-3, with D perhaps matching TRBD2 (5 bases). V lost 2 bases and J 0 bases, leaving 12 bases between the germline ends. The germline V gene encodes CDR1 SGHTA and CDR2 FQGNSA. This CDR3 has 16 amino acids. For the CDR3, the DNA is TGTGCCAGCAGCTTACCCCCCCGAGGGAGCACAGATACGCAGTATTTT. Residues: CASSLPPRGSTDTQYF. The full variable domain, its missing parts supplied by reference TRBV7-2 and TRBJ2-3, is GAGVSQSPSNKVTEKGKDVELRCDPISGHTALYWYRQSLGQGLEFLIYFQGNSAPDKSGLPSDRFSAERTGGSVSTLTIQRTQQEDSAVYLCASSLPPRGSTDTQYFGPGTRLTVL.

The chain combines TRBV6-4 with TRBJ2-1; TRBD1 matches at 7 bases. This CDR3 is 14 amino acids long. After removal of 2 bases from V and 10 bases from J, the junction contained 8 bases not matched to a gene. The germline CDR1 and CDR2 sequences are MRHNA and SNTAGT. This CDR3 reads CASSDVTGYCEQFF. CDR3 DNA: TGTGCCAGCAGTGACGTGACAGGGTATTGCGAGCAGTTCTTC.

This chain uses TRBV7-9 with TRBJ1-1; a possible D gene is TRBD1 (5 bases). Germline-derived CDR1 and CDR2 are SEHNR and FQNEAQ (reference sequence). The CDR3 runs 15 residues. Deletions cut 1 base from V and 3 bases from J, with 12 bases between. CDR3 nucleotide sequence: TGTGCCAGCAGCTTAGGATCCGGGGGAGACACTGAAGCTTTCTTT. It yields the protein CASSLGSGGDTEAFF.

V and J are TRBV6-1 and TRBJ2-1, with TRBD2 matching over 9 bases. The CDR3 has 14 residues. Germline loops: CDR1 MNHNS, CDR2 SASEGT. V trimming: 10 bases; J trimming: 2 bases; junction bases outside the gene matches: 6. The CDR3 spells CATLGGGAYNEQFF. DNA for the CDR3: TGTGCCACCCTAGGCGGGGGGGCCTACAATGAGCAGTTCTTC.

J is TRBJ1-1 and V is TRBV10-3; D not resolved. Trimming pared 2 bases from V and 0 bases from J, leaving 4 bases between. CDR1 and CDR2 (germline): ENHRY, SYGVKD. The CDR3 is made up of 13 amino acids. CDR3 residues: CAISERVNTEAFF. CDR3 in DNA: TGTGCCATCAGTGAGCGGGTGAACACTGAAGCTTTCTTT.